This TCR beta chain comes out of a study of cytomegalovirus exposure and HLA in healthy donors. Germline CDR1 and CDR2: SGDLS and YYNGEE. V shed 6 bases, J shed 3 bases, and the junction held 12 bases outside the gene matches. The CDR3 is 16 amino acids. Profiled with immunoSEQ multiplex PCR; TCRdb holds only in-frame clones, not every one. The sample yields roughly 220,000 clones, 90% to 95% seen once. This receptor was identified in a woman between 18 and 29 years old in good health and CMV-seronegative. The V gene is TRBV9, the J gene TRBJ2-3; 8 positions match TRBD2. The source material was PBMCs. The CDR3 bases are TGTGCCAGCAACCCCATCGTCGGGGGGGGTACAGATACGCAGTATTTT. Translating it yields CASNPIVGGGTDTQYF.